The clone carrying this TCR beta chain was seen a handful of times. As yet, its antigen is unknown. Ophthalmopathy patients all had a Clinical Activity Score of at least 3, a NOSPECS grade of at least 4 and disease under 3 months old. V was clipped by 3 bases and J by 6 bases, with 11 bases between them. The length of the CDR3 is 14 residues. Germline V gene sequence: CDR1 KGHDR, CDR2 SFDVKD. The sample belongs to a study of T cells in Graves' hyperthyroidism and ophthalmopathy. Study-wide findings and caveats: Appearing also in blood were most of the thyroid clonotypes expanded above 0.001.

TCR beta CDR3 sequences were amplified from RNA transcripts. HTBI primers were used for first-round RT-PCR of the TCR CDR3. Each CDR3 protein is one row after TCRdb ran MiXCR on the multiplex PCR reads. The sample carries 660,000 or so distinct CDR3 sequences, 20% to 25% recorded once. Specimen: blood. The V gene is TRBV24-1, the J gene TRBJ1-5, with D maybe TRBD1 (6 bases). The TCR was taken from a man aged 25 to 40 with Graves' ophthalmopathy. CDR3 in amino acids: CATSDALGAQPQHF. CDR3 sequence (DNA): TGTGCCACCAGTGATGCTCTGGGGGCTCAGCCCCAGCATTTT.